This T cell receptor (beta chain) stems from a study of cytomegalovirus exposure and HLA in healthy donors. Vbeta (60) and Jbeta (13) primers were used in the PCR. This table comes from immunoSEQ multiplex PCR, and its TCRdb copy is limited to in-frame clones, with some not included. The table has around 200,000 clones, about three quarters seen once. The CDR3 is made up of 17 amino acids. After removal of 1 base from V and 3 bases from J, the junction contained 12 bases not matched to a gene. Germline CDR1 and CDR2: GTSNPN and SVGIG (reference sequence). The sequence was collected from a male donor in good health and CMV-seronegative. The sequenced sample consisted of PBMCs. The chain joins TRBV30 to TRBJ2-5, with TRBD1 identical over 9 bases. Here the CDR3 DNA reads TGTGCCTGGAGTGCCCTGGACAGGGGTAAGGTAGAAGAGACCCAGTACTTC. Its translation: CAWSALDRGKVEETQYF.